This record concerns one T cell receptor (beta chain) sequence. The data derive from a study of blood T cell repertoires in COVID-19. Study information: Some COVID-19 samples were acute and others convalescent; all came from the United States, Italy and Spain.

As handled by the study authors: The assay estimated nucleated cells by amplifying reference gene primers. Assay used: immunoSEQ multiplex PCR; TCRdb lists only in-frame clones, some missing. D and trimming were read from the DNA, whereas the V and J calls and clone size are those reported in that table. This table has roughly 310,000 clones, over 75% appearing once. Germline CDR1 is SGHTA and CDR2 is FQGNSA. The CDR3 has 15 residues. V was pared by 2 bases and J by 4 bases, with 7 bases of the junction left unmatched. The sample taken for sequencing was peripheral blood. The receptor's source is a woman aged 45-59 years with active or convalescent COVID-19. The chain links TRBV7-2 to TRBJ2-5; 7 nucleotides match TRBD1. The CDR3 spells CASSLRDSRVETQYF. In nucleotides, the CDR3 is TGTGCCAGCAGCTTACGGGACAGTAGGGTAGAGACCCAGTACTTC.